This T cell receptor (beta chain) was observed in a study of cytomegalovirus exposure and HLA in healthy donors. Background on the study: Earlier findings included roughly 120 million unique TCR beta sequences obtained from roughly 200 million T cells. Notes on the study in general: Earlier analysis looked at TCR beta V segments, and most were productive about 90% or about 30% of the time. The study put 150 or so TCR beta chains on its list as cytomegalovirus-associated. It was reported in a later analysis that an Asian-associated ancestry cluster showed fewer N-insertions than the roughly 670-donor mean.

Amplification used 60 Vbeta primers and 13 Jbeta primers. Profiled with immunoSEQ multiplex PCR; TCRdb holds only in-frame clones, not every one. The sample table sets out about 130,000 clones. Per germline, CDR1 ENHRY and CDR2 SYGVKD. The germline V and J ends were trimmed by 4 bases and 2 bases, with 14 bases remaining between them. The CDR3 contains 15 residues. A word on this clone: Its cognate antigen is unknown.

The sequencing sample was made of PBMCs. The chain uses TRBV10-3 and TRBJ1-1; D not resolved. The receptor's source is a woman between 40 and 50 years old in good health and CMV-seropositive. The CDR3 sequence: CAISGRGGVNTEAFF. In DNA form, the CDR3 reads TGTGCCATCAGTGGTCGAGGAGGTGTAAACACTGAAGCTTTCTTT.